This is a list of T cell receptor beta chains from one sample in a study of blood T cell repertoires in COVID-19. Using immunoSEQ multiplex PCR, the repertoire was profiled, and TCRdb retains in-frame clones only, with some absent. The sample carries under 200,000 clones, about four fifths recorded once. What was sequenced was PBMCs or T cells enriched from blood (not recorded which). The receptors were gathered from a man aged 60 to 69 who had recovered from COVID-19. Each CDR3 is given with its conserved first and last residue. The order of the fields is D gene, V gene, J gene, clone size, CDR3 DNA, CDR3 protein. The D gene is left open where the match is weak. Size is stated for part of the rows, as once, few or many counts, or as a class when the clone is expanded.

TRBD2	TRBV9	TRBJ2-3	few	TGTGCCAGCAGCCCTAGGGGCGGGGGGGCCAGTGGAGATACGCAGTATTTT	CASSPRGGGASGDTQYF
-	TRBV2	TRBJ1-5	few	TGTGCCAGCAATGAATTACGACAGGCCGGGCAGCCCCAGCATTTT	CASNELRQAGQPQHF
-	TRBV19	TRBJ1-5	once	TGTGCCAGTAGCAGATTAAGACAGACCAGCAATCAGCCCCAGCATTTT	CASSRLRQTSNQPQHF
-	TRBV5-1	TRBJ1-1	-	TGCGCCAGCAGCTTGTCCCGGGACACTGAAGCTTTCTTT	CASSLSRDTEAFF
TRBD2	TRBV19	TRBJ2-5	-	TGTGCCAGTAGTATACCTAGCGGGGCTGAAGAGACCCAGTACTTC	CASSIPSGAEETQYF
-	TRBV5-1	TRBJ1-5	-	TGCGCCAGCAGCTCAAATAGCAATCAGCCCCAGCATTTT	CASSSNSNQPQHF
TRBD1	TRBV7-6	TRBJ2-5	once	TGTGCCAGCAGCTTAGAACAGGGGGTATGGGAAACCCAGTACTTC	CASSLEQGVWETQYF
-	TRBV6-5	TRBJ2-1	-	TGTGCCAGCAGGGCACTAGGAGTTAATGAGCAGTTCTTC	CASRALGVNEQFF
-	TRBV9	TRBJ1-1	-	TGTGCCAGCAGCGCCTACCAGGGGCATTCGAACACTGAAGCTTTCTTT	CASSAYQGHSNTEAFF
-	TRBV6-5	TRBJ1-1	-	TGTGCCAGCAGTCCCTTGAGAGGGCGGGAAGCTTTCTTT	CASSPLRGREAFF
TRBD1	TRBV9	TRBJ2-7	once	TGTGCCAGCAGCGCGGACAGGTCCTACGAGCAGTACTTC	CASSADRSYEQYF
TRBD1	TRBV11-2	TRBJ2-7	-	TGTGCCAGCAGCCCCTCGACCCGGGACAGGGGTTCCTACGAGCAGTACTTC	CASSPSTRDRGSYEQYF
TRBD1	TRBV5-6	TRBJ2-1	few	TGTGCCAGCAGCTTGGACAGGGGGCTTGATAGGGGAAAGTTCTTC	CASSLDRGLDRGKFF
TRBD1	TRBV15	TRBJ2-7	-	TGTGCCACCAGCAGAGACTGGGACAGGTCCTACGAGCAGTACTTC	CATSRDWDRSYEQYF
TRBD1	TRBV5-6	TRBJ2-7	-	TGTGCCAGCAGCAGGGCGGGACAGGCTAAAGCCTACGAGCAGTACTTC	CASSRAGQAKAYEQYF
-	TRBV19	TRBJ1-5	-	TGTGCCAGTAGTATAATGGGGCAGGGAAGCAATCAGCCCCAGCATTTT	CASSIMGQGSNQPQHF
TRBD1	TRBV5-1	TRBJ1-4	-	TGCGCCAGCAGCTTGGGTTTAGGCAGGGGGGATGAAAAACTGTTTTTT	CASSLGLGRGDEKLFF
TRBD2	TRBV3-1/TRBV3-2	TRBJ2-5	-	TGTGCCAGCAGCCAAGTTCTAGCGGGAGGGCGAGAGACCCAGTACTTC	CASSQVLAGGRETQYF
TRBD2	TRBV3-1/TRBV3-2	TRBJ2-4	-	TGTGCCAGCAGCCCCCCGACTAGCGGGAGGATTCTCATTCAGTACTTC	CASSPPTSGRILIQYF
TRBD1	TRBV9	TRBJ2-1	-	TGTGCCAGCAGCGTGCAGGGGGCAACAGATGAGCAGTTCTTC	CASSVQGATDEQFF
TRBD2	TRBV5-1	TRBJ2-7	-	TGCGCCAGCAGCTTTGAGCGGGGGACCTACGAGCAGTACTTC	CASSFERGTYEQYF
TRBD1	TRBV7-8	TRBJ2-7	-	TGTGCCAGCAGCTGGGGGACAGGGGTCCAATACGAGCAGTACTTC	CASSWGTGVQYEQYF
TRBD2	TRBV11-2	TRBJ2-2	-	TGTGCCAGCAGCAAGACTAGCGGGGCGAACACCGGGGAGCTGTTTTTT	CASSKTSGANTGELFF
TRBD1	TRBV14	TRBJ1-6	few	TGTGCCAGCAGCCAAGAAACAGGGGTCTATTCACCCCTCCACTTT	CASSQETGVYSPLHF
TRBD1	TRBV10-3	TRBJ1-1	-	TGTGCCATCAGTGATACGGACAGGGGGCCCACTGAAGCTTTCTTT	CAISDTDRGPTEAFF
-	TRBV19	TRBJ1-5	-	TGTGCCAGTAGTACTCACACACCGGGGGGCAATCAGCCCCAGCATTTT	CASSTHTPGGNQPQHF
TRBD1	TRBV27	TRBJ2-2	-	TGTGCCAGCACCCATTTCGGGACAGCGAACACCGGGGAGCTGTTTTTT	CASTHFGTANTGELFF
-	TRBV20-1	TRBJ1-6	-	TGCAGTGCTAGTTTGGACAGAGAAGATTCACCCCTCCACTTT	CSASLDREDSPLHF
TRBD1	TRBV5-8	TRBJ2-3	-	TGTGCCAGCAGCAACCGGACAGGGGGCACAGATACGCAGTATTTT	CASSNRTGGTDTQYF
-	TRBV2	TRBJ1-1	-	TGTGCCAGCAGTGAAAGGGGAACAGGGTACACTGAAGCTTTCTTT	CASSERGTGYTEAFF